This T cell receptor beta chain came from a study of T cell repertoires in cytomegalovirus infection (dated by TCRdb to the late 2010s). With respect to the entire study: Alongside well-studied HLA-B-restricted epitopes, the peptide stimulations were aimed at recently identified HLA-C-restricted CMV epitopes, whose presentation resists viral immunomodulation. Donor HLA type was relevant to the analysis, as public TCR beta signatures indicated carriage of CMV infection together with the matching HLA type. Results the study describes overall, beyond this receptor: In both this cohort and an independent cohort of 352 donors, the cumulative frequency of public TCR beta family members distinguished carriers of CMV infection plus the relevant HLA type. The ex vivo response was dominated by HLA-C-restricted CMV-specific TCR beta clonotypes, which also provided the single most frequent clonotype in two of eight donors.

Turning to this clonotype: Its target antigen remains unknown. Base qualities are not provided; no much larger clone lies one nucleotide away.

The instrument was an Illumina HiSeq 1500. TCRdb trimmed the raw reads at Q25, called clones with MiXCR and kept productive beta chains. Entries that share a CDR3 protein sequence are merged under the most common genes and DNA. This sample holds 250,000 to 400,000 distinct CDR3 sequences; around a quarter were observed only once. About an eighth of the sample rests with the top ten. In the paper's terms, the treatment or condition label means: in vitro stimulation with specific CMV peptide epitopes to enrich CMV-specific T cells. Trimming costs V 1 base and J 0 bases, and their ends lie 15 bases apart. The CDR3 runs 17 residues from the cysteine to the phenylalanine. The sequence is cut down to CDR3 DNA, 51 bases in frame from base 1.

The sample here was cultured PBMCs, taken from culture after CMV antigen stimulation. Recombination connected TRBV12-3 or TRBV12-4 to TRBJ1-1, with no confidently assigned D gene. This clonotype originated in a human donor in good health (CMV status not recorded). Some clones in this sample may be carry-over from other donors' samples. The CDR3 in this case is CASSLVPSPAMNTEAFF. The DNA sequence is as follows: TGTGCCAGCAGTTTAGTTCCGAGCCCGGCCATGAACACTGAAGCTTTCTTT.